This T cell receptor beta chain was identified in a study of T cells in localized non-small cell lung cancer. TCRdb's table, derived via immunoSEQ multiplex PCR, lists solely in-frame clones and lacks some. The sample yields 35,000 to 50,000 clones, 90% to 95% seen once. Study-level findings and limits: A median of 57 of the top 100 tumor clones appeared in adjacent lung, which was paired and uninvolved. Uninvolved adjacent lung showed higher T cell clonality than tumor. Prolonged overall survival went with higher T cell density in the blood. Because sequencing included only one region (of the tumor), heterogeneity remains possible.

This clone was observed a single time. Its cognate antigen is unknown. The CDR3 extends over 16 amino acids. CDR1 MDHEN and CDR2 SYDVKM come from the germline V gene. V lost 3 bases to trimming and J lost 5 bases, with 17 bases between them. The chain recombines TRBV28 with TRBJ2-1, with a possible D match to TRBD2 (6 bases). The clonotype was recovered from a woman aged 40-70 years with stage II lung adenocarcinoma. This specimen was PBMCs, taken before any cancer treatment. DNA for the CDR3: TGTGCCAGCAGTTTTTACCGGGGGACCTTAAACAATGAGCAGTTCTTC. As protein: CASSFYRGTLNNEQFF.